This section outlines one TCR beta chain sequence together with its context. As originally analysed: Reference gene primer amplification in the assay estimated nucleated cell counts. Measured with immunoSEQ multiplex PCR; TCRdb has only the in-frame clones, and not every one. Clonal size and the V and J genes are those of that table, whereas D and trimming came from the DNA. The data hold under 95,000 clones, with 75% to 90% observed a single time. The record originates from a study of blood T cell repertoires in COVID-19. Study in general: Specimens from acute and convalescent COVID-19 originated in the United States, Italy and Spain. T cells, B-cell-depleted T cells, or PBMCs provided the cDNA or gDNA that served as material.

The CDR3 totals 15 residues. The germline CDR1 and CDR2 sequences are SGHNT and YYREEE (reference sequence). Trimming took 4 bases from V and 1 from J, leaving 9 bases between them. J is TRBJ1-6 and V is TRBV5-4; D gene ambiguous. The sequencing sample was made of peripheral blood. The sequence was collected from a human donor in a cohort sampled during active COVID-19. The CDR3 loop reads CASSPEGSYNSPLHF. Here the CDR3 DNA reads TGTGCCAGCAGCCCCGAGGGTTCCTATAATTCACCCCTCCACTTT.